This T cell receptor beta chain was captured by sequencing in a study of T cells after yellow fever vaccination. There are a few counts of this clonotype. MiXCR, run by TCRdb on the 5' RACE reads, gives a single entry per CDR3 protein. The repertoire includes some 260,000 distinct CDR3 sequences, roughly 5% of them detected once, and about 3.5% sits in the top ten. This CDR3 region has 14 residues. Trimming pared 6 bases from V and 0 bases from J, leaving 9 bases between. Germline CDR1 and CDR2: DFQATT and SNEGSKA (reference sequence). V usage is TRBV20-1 and J usage is TRBJ2-6; no clear D. The receptor comes from a man between 18 and 29 years old who received the YFV17D yellow fever vaccine. The specimen comprised CD4+ T cells sorted from PBMCs, sampled on the day of the yellow fever booster vaccination. Here the CDR3 DNA reads TGCAGTGCCCCCCCCCCCTCTGGGGCCAACGTCCTGACTTTC. Translated: CSAPPPSGANVLTF.